The rows below give T cell receptor beta chains drawn from one sample of a study. MiXCR, applied by TCRdb to the multiplex PCR reads, yields one record per CDR3 protein. The sample has 950 to 1,500 distinct CDR3 sequences; roughly 25% are singletons. Input material: tumor-infiltrating Tregs sorted from the breast tumor. These receptors were collected from a female donor with breast cancer. Each CDR3 is given with its conserved first and last residue. The order of the fields is clone size, J gene, D gene, V gene, CDR3 DNA, CDR3 protein. The D gene is left open where the match is weak. Size values are once, few and many counts, or a class for expanded clones, and some rows have none.

>medium-sized|TRBJ1-2|-|TRBV12-3/TRBV12-4
TGTGCCAGCAGTTGGGGACCTCTCTATGGCTACACCTTC
CASSWGPLYGYTF
>-|TRBJ1-2|TRBD1|TRBV12-3/TRBV12-4
TGTGCCAGCAGCCGTACAGGGGCCCATGGCTACACCTTC
CASSRTGAHGYTF
>few|TRBJ1-2|TRBD1|TRBV12-3/TRBV12-4
TGTGCCAGCAGGCCCGGGACAGGGAACAGCGGCTACACCTTC
CASRPGTGNSGYTF
>few|TRBJ1-2|-|TRBV12-3/TRBV12-4
TGTGCCAGCAGTTCAGGGTATGGCTACACCTTC
CASSSGYGYTF
>large|TRBJ1-2|-|TRBV12-3/TRBV12-4
TGTGCCAGCAGTTTGGGTACTAACTATGGCTACACCTTC
CASSLGTNYGYTF
>large|TRBJ1-2|TRBD1|TRBV12-3/TRBV12-4
TGTGCCAGCAGTCGGACAGGGGCGGGGTATGGCTACACCTTC
CASSRTGAGYGYTF
>large|TRBJ1-2|-|TRBV12-3/TRBV12-4
TGTGCCAGCAGCTCGCAAGCAGCGTATGGCTACACCTTC
CASSSQAAYGYTF
>large|TRBJ1-2|-|TRBV12-3/TRBV12-4
TGTGCCAGCAGTTTAGAAGCAGGGACGGGCTATGGCTACACCTTC
CASSLEAGTGYGYTF
>-|TRBJ1-2|TRBD1|TRBV12-3/TRBV12-4
TGTGCCAGCAGCCACAGGGGTCATACTGGCTACACCTTC
CASSHRGHTGYTF
>medium-sized|TRBJ1-2|-|TRBV12-3/TRBV12-4
TGTGCCAGCAGTTTGAGAGAGGAGTCTAACTATGGCTACACCTTC
CASSLREESNYGYTF
>few|TRBJ1-2|-|TRBV12-3/TRBV12-4
TGTGCCAGCTGTCGGAACTATGGCTACACCTTC
CASCRNYGYTF
>large|TRBJ1-2|TRBD1|TRBV12-3/TRBV12-4
TGTGCCAGCAGTCCGAGACAGGGCTATGGCTACACCTTC
CASSPRQGYGYTF
>large|TRBJ1-2|-|TRBV12-3/TRBV12-4
TGTGCCAGCAGGCTGGACAGTATCTATGGCTACACCTTC
CASRLDSIYGYTF
>medium-sized|TRBJ1-2|-|TRBV12-3/TRBV12-4
TGTGCCAGCAGTTTTACTGTGGGGCGCAACTATGGCTACACCTTC
CASSFTVGRNYGYTF
>-|TRBJ1-2|-|TRBV12-3/TRBV12-4
TGTGCCAGCAGCCGGGAGCATGGCTACACCTTC
CASSREHGYTF
>large|TRBJ1-2|-|TRBV12-3/TRBV12-4
TGTGCCAGCAGTTTACGGCGCCAGGGGTTCGAAGGCTACACCTTC
CASSLRRQGFEGYTF
>medium-sized|TRBJ1-2|TRBD1|TRBV12-3/TRBV12-4
TGTGCCAGCAGTTTTGGGACAGGGCAAAACTATGGCTACACCTTC
CASSFGTGQNYGYTF
>large|TRBJ1-2|TRBD1|TRBV12-3/TRBV12-4
TGTGCCAGCAGCTCGGACAGGAGACTTGGCTACACCTTC
CASSSDRRLGYTF
>-|TRBJ1-2|-|TRBV12-3/TRBV12-4
TGTGCCAGCAGGCCGACAGGCGTCTATGGCTACACCTTC
CASRPTGVYGYTF
>large|TRBJ1-2|-|TRBV12-3/TRBV12-4
TGTGCCAGCAGTCAAACAGGCCCCTATGGCTACACCTTC
CASSQTGPYGYTF
>large|TRBJ1-2|TRBD1|TRBV12-3/TRBV12-4
TGTGCCAGCAGTCGGACAGGGACATATGGCTACACCTTC
CASSRTGTYGYTF
>-|TRBJ1-2|-|TRBV12-3/TRBV12-4
TGTGCCAGCAGTTTAGCGACAGCCATCTATGGCTACACCTTC
CASSLATAIYGYTF
>large|TRBJ1-2|-|TRBV12-3/TRBV12-4
TGTGCCAGCAGTTCCCTGAGGGGAAACTATGGCTACACCTTC
CASSSLRGNYGYTF
>-|TRBJ1-2|TRBD1|TRBV12-3/TRBV12-4
TGTGCCAGCAGTTGGGACAGGGGCTCTGGCTACACCTTC
CASSWDRGSGYTF
>-|TRBJ1-2|-|TRBV12-3/TRBV12-4
TGTGCCAGCAGTTACGGGGATGACTATGGCTACACCTTC
CASSYGDDYGYTF
>-|TRBJ1-2|-|TRBV12-3/TRBV12-4
TGTGCCAGCAGTTTCCTGGGGCGCGGCTATGGCTACACCTTC
CASSFLGRGYGYTF
>large|TRBJ1-2|TRBD1|TRBV12-3/TRBV12-4
TGTGCCAGCAGGGCCGGGACAGGGATATATGGCTACACCTTC
CASRAGTGIYGYTF
>-|TRBJ1-2|-|TRBV12-3/TRBV12-4
TGTGCCAGCAGCTTCCTGAGGGGCGGTCGAACCTCCAACTATGGCTACACCTTC
CASSFLRGGRTSNYGYTF
>-|TRBJ1-2|-|TRBV12-3/TRBV12-4
TGTGCCAGCAGTTTAGCGCTGAGGGGCGGCTACACCTTC
CASSLALRGGYTF
>-|TRBJ1-2|-|TRBV12-3/TRBV12-4
TGTGCCAGCAGTCTTAACTATGGCTACACCTTC
CASSLNYGYTF
>large|TRBJ1-2|-|TRBV12-3/TRBV12-4
TGTGCCAGCACCCCAGGGAGACAGTATGGCTACACCTTC
CASTPGRQYGYTF
>medium-sized|TRBJ1-2|TRBD1|TRBV12-3/TRBV12-4
TGTGCCAGCAGTCCGACAGGGGTCGGTGGCTACACCTTC
CASSPTGVGGYTF
>medium-sized|TRBJ1-2|-|TRBV12-3/TRBV12-4
TGTGCCAGCAGTAACGCCAACTATGGCTACACCTTC
CASSNANYGYTF
>-|TRBJ1-2|TRBD1|TRBV12-3/TRBV12-4
TGTGCCAGCAGTTTAAGGGACAGCCATGGCTACACCTTC
CASSLRDSHGYTF